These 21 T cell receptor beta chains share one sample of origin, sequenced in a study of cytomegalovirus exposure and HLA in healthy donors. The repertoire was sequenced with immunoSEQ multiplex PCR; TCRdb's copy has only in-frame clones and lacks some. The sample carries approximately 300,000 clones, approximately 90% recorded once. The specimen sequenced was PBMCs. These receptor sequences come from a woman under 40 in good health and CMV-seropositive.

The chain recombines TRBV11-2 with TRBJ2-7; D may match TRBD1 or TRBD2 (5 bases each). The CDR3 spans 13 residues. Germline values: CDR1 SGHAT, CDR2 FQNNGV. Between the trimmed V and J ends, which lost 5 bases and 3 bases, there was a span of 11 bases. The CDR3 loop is CASSTGPSYEQYF. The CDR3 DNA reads TGTGCCAGCAGCACGGGACCGAGCTACGAGCAGTACTTC.

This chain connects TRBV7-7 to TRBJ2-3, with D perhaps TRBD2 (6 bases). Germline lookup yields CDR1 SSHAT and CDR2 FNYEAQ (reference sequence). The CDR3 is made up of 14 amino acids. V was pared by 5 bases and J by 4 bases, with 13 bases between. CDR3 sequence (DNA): TGTGCCAGCAGCCCCACGACTAGTCCAGATACGCAGTATTTT. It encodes CASSPTTSPDTQYF.

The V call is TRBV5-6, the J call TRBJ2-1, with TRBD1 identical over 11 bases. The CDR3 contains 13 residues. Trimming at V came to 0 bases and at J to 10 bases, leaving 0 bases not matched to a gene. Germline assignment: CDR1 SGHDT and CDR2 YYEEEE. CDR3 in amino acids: CASSLGTGGEQFF. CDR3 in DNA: TGTGCCAGCAGCTTGGGGACAGGGGGCGAGCAGTTCTTC. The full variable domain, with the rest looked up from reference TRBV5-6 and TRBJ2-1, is DAGVTQSPTHLIKTRGQQVTLRCSPKSGHDTVSWYQQALGQGPQFIFQYYEEEERQRGNFPDRFSGHQFPNYSSELNVNALLLGDSALYLCASSLGTGGEQFFGPGTRLTVL.

The CDR3 DNA reads TGCAGTGTCTACAGGGAGAATGAGCAGTTCTTC. Encoded protein: CSVYRENEQFF. The rearrangement uses TRBV20-1 and TRBJ2-1; D perhaps matches TRBD1 (6 bases). The germline V and J ends were trimmed by 7 bases and 7 bases, with 11 bases remaining between them. This CDR3 region has 11 residues. The germline V gene has CDR1 DFQATT and CDR2 SNEGSKA (reference sequence).

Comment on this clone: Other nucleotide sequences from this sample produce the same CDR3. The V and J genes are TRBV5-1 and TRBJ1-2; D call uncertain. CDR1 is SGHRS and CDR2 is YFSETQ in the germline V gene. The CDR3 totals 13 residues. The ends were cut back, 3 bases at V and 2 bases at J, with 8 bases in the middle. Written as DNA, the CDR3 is TGCGCCAGCAGCTCGACGGTGAACTATGGCTACACCTTC. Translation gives CASSSTVNYGYTF.

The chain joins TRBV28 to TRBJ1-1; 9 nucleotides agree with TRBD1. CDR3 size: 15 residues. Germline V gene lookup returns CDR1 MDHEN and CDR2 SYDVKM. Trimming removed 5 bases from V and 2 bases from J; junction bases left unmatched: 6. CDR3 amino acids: CASSLTGGSNTEAFF. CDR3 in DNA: TGTGCCAGCAGTCTTACAGGGGGCAGTAACACTGAAGCTTTCTTT.

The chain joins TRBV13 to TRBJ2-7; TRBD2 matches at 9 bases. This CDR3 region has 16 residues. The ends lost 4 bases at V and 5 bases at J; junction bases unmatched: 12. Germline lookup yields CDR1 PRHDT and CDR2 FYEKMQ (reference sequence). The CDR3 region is CASSSWGFSGRNEQYF. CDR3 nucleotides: TGTGCCAGCAGCTCCTGGGGTTTTAGCGGGAGAAACGAGCAGTACTTC.

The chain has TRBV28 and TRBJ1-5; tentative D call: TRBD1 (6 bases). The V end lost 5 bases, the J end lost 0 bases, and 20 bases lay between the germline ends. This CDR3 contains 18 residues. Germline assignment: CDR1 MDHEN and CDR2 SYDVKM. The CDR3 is CASSAPGTTRYSNQPQHF. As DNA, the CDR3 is TGTGCCAGCAGTGCCCCCGGGACAACTCGCTATAGCAATCAGCCCCAGCATTTT.

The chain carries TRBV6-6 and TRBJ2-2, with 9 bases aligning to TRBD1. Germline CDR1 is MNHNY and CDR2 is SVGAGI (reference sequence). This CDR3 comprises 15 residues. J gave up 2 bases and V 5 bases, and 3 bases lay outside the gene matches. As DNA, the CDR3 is TGTGCCAGCAGTGACAGGGGGGCAAACACCGGGGAGCTGTTTTTT. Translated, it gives CASSDRGANTGELFF.

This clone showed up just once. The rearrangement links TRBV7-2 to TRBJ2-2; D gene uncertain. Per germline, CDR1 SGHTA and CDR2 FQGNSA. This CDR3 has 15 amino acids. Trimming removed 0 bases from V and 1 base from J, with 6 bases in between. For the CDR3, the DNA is TGTGCCAGCAGCTTAGCTTTGGGGAACACCGGGGAGCTGTTTTTT. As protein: CASSLALGNTGELFF.

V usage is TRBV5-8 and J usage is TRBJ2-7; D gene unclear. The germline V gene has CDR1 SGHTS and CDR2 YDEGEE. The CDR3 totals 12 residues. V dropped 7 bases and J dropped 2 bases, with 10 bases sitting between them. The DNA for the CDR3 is TGTGCCAGCCTACGACTTACCTACGAGCAGTACTTC. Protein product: CASLRLTYEQYF.

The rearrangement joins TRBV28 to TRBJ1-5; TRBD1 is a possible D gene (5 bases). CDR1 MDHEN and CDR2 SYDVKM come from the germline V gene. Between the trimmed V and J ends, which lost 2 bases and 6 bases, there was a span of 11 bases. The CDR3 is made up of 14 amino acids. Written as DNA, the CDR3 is TGTGCCAGCAGTTTACAACCGGACACTCAGCCCCAGCATTTT. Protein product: CASSLQPDTQPQHF.

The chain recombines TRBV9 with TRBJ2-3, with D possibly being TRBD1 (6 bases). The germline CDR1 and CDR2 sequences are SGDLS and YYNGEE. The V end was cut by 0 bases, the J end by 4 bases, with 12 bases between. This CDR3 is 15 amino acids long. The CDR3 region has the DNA TGTGCCAGCAGCGTAGATCGGGCAGGGGCAGATACGCAGTATTTT. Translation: CASSVDRAGADTQYF.

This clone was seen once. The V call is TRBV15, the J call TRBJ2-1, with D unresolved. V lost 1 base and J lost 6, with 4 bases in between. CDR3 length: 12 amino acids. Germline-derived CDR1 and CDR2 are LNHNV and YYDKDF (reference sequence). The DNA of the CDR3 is TGTGCCACCAGCAGAGGGAGCAATGAGCAGTTCTTC. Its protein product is CATSRGSNEQFF.

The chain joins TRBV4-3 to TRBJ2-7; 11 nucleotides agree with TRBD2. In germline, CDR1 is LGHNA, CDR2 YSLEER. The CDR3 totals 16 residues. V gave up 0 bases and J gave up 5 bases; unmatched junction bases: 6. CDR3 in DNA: TGCGCCAGCAGCCAAGATCGGCTAGCGGGGGGAGACGAGCAGTACTTC. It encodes CASSQDRLAGGDEQYF.

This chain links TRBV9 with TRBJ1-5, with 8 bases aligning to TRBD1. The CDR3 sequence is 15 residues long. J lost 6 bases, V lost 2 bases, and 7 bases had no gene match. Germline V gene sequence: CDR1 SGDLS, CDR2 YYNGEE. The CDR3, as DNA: TGTGCCAGCAGCGTCTCAGGGGGCGCGGGTCAGCCCCAGCATTTT. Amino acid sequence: CASSVSGGAGQPQHF.

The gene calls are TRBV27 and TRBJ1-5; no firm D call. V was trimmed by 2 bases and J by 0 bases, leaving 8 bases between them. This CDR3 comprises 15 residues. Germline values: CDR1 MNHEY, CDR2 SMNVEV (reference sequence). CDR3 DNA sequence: TGTGCCAGCAGTTTAAGGGTGGGTAGCAATCAGCCCCAGCATTTT. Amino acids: CASSLRVGSNQPQHF.

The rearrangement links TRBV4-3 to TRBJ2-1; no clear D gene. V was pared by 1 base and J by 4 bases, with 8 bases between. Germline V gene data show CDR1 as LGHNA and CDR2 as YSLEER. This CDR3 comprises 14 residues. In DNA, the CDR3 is TGCGCCAGCAGCCAAGTGCACGGATACAATGAGCAGTTCTTC. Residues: CASSQVHGYNEQFF.

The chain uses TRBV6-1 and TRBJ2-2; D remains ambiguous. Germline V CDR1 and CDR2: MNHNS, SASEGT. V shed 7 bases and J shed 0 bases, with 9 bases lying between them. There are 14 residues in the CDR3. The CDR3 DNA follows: TGTGCCAGCATCAGCAGGTCGAACACCGGGGAGCTGTTTTTT. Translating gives CASISRSNTGELFF.

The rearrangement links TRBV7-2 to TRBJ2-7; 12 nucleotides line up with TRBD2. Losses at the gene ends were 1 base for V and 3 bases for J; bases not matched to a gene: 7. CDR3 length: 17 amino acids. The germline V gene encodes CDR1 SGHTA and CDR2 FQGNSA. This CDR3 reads CASSLDASGRVHYEQYF. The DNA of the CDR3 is TGTGCCAGCAGCTTAGATGCTAGCGGGAGGGTTCACTACGAGCAGTACTTC.

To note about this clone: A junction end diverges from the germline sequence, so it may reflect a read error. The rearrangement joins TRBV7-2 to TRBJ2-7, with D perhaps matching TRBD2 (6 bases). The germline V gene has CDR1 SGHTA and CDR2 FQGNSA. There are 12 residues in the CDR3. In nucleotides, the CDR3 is TGTGCCAGCAGCTTTCCGCCGGGGGACGCCAGATTC. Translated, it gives CASSFPPGDARF.